This T cell receptor (beta chain) was obtained from a study of T-cell reconstitution after alpha-beta-depleted transplantation in children. Points from the study as a whole: T-cell numbers and diversity, one year after transplant, stemmed largely from T cells that were newly produced. Elevated TCRbeta diversity at day 60 was traced, in some patients, to surviving recipient T cells and thymic progenitors. As was reported, about two months after transplant, alpha-beta T cells came from several hundred expanded graft clones.

Germline CDR1 reads SQVTM; CDR2 reads ANQGSEA. The V and J ends lost 4 bases and 0 bases respectively, with 10 bases between them. The CDR3 loop spans 14 amino acids. Researchers prepared the TCRbeta library using unique molecular identifiers, the study reports. Via MiXCR, TCRdb re-called the PCR reads, giving one row per CDR3 protein. This repertoire shows fewer than 550,000 distinct CDR3 sequences, about 10% found once; its top ten account for less than 15%. With regard to this clonotype: What it binds is unknown.

Specimen: PBMCs, mostly from graft donor cells, collected 180 days after TCRalphabeta/CD19-depleted stem cell transplant. The rearrangement joins TRBV29-1 to TRBJ2-1; D gene unclear. The sequence was collected from a female patient aged 2 to 10 who had a stem cell transplant for aplastic anemia, so the T cells may come from the graft donor. CDR3 bases: TGCAGCGTTGCCCATACCTACTCCTACAATGAGCAGTTCTTC. Its translation is CSVAHTYSYNEQFF.